Each of the 11 T cell receptor beta chains below was sequenced from the same sample in a study of Graves' ophthalmopathy and Graves' hyperthyroidism. For repertoire sequencing, the TCR beta CDR3 regions were amplified from RNA transcripts. RT-PCR was first run with HTBI primers, then multiplex PCR in a second round. TCRdb reprocessed the multiplex PCR reads with MiXCR, giving one entry per CDR3 protein. This sample has under 350,000 distinct CDR3 sequences; 15% to 20% occur once, and the top ten carry more than 9%. Input material: peripheral blood. The receptor set was obtained from an adult man with Graves' ophthalmopathy.

The table lists this clonotype with many counts. The V and J genes are TRBV4-1 and TRBJ2-7; D call uncertain. Germline V lookup: CDR1 MGHRA, CDR2 YSYEKL. This CDR3 contains 15 residues. Trimming took 0 bases from V and 3 from J, leaving 12 bases between them. Here the CDR3 DNA reads TGCGCCAGCAGCCAAGATGTGACCGGGTACTACGAGCAGTACTTC. Protein sequence: CASSQDVTGYYEQYF.

The DNA of the CDR3 is TGTGCCAGCAGCTTACTGAGGCCCCCTCGAGGAGAGACCCAGTACTTC. This sequence encodes CASSLLRPPRGETQYF. The chain combines TRBV7-8 with TRBJ2-5; no firm D call. In germline, CDR1 is SGHVS, CDR2 FQNEAQ. This CDR3 has 16 residues. The germline V and J ends were trimmed by 2 bases and 4 bases, with 17 bases remaining between them.

This clonotype was recorded at least ten times. This chain connects TRBV12-3 or TRBV12-4 to TRBJ1-5; no firm D call. The CDR3 loop spans 14 amino acids. V dropped 6 bases and J dropped 4 bases, with 13 bases sitting between them. CDR3 in DNA: TGTGCCAGCAGCGACTCCGGGAGGAATCAGCCCCAGCATTTT. This sequence encodes CASSDSGRNQPQHF.

This clonotype occurred many times. The chain joins TRBV19 to TRBJ1-1; D call uncertain. This CDR3 comprises 15 residues. Trimming cost V 6 bases and J 1 base, with 15 bases left between them. Looked up from germline, CDR1 is LNHDA and CDR2 is SQIVND (reference sequence). In nucleotides, the CDR3 is TGTGCCAGTAGCCAGGCCCTGAGGGCGAACACTGAAGCTTTCTTT. Its protein product is CASSQALRANTEAFF.

This clonotype was counted many times. The chain couples TRBV20-1 to TRBJ2-7; D is undetermined. Germline CDR1 DFQATT, CDR2 SNEGSKA (reference sequence). With 3 bases removed from V and 3 bases from J, the gap between germline ends came to 6 bases. The CDR3 totals 11 residues. The CDR3 nucleotides are TGCAGTGCTAGCGGTGACTACGAGCAGTACTTC. Encoded protein: CSASGDYEQYF.

The gene calls are TRBV24-1 and TRBJ2-7; the D gene is possibly TRBD1 (6 bases). Germline-derived CDR1 and CDR2 are KGHDR and SFDVKD. V was shortened by 0 bases and J by 7 bases, with 12 bases between the two germline ends. CDR3 length: 14 residues. This chain's CDR3 is CATSDLHGQGEQYF. In DNA form, the CDR3 reads TGTGCCACCAGTGATTTGCATGGCCAGGGGGAGCAGTACTTC.

This clonotype was picked up many times. The CDR3 DNA sequence: TGTGCCAGCAGACCATCGGGGTCCTATGGCTACACCTTC. This translates into CASRPSGSYGYTF. The V call is TRBV27, the J call TRBJ1-2, with no clear D. CDR1 is MNHEY and CDR2 is SMNVEV in the germline V gene (reference sequence). This CDR3 is 13 amino acids long. V was trimmed by 6 bases and J by 4 bases, leaving 12 bases between them.

This clonotype was counted ten times or more. The chain uses TRBV28 and TRBJ2-7; 8 nucleotides line up with TRBD1. The CDR3 is 14 amino acids. The germline gives CDR1 MDHEN, CDR2 SYDVKM. The V and J ends lost 7 bases and 3 bases, in that order; junction bases with no gene match: 8. CDR3 protein: CASTPDREYYEQYF. The CDR3 DNA sequence: TGTGCCAGCACCCCGGACAGGGAGTACTACGAGCAGTACTTC.

This clonotype was seen ten or more times. The V and J genes are TRBV12-3 or TRBV12-4 and TRBJ1-1, with unresolved D. V lost 3 bases and J lost 3, with 11 bases in between. The CDR3 loop spans 14 amino acids. The DNA of the CDR3 is TGTGCCAGCAGTTTTATGACGGAGGACACTGAAGCTTTCTTT. Residues: CASSFMTEDTEAFF.

V is TRBV28 and J is TRBJ2-5; TRBD2 agrees at 11 bases. Per germline, CDR1 MDHEN and CDR2 SYDVKM. Germline trimming cut 0 bases from V and 5 bases from J; bases unmatched to any gene: 5. The CDR3 is made up of 16 amino acids. Written as DNA, the CDR3 is TGTGCCAGCAGTTTATGGCTAGCGGGAGGAGGGGAGACCCAGTACTTC. Amino acid sequence: CASSLWLAGGGETQYF.

Ten or more counts support this clonotype. The rearrangement links TRBV6-6 to TRBJ1-2, with 9 bases identical to TRBD1. CDR3 length: 14 amino acids. Trimming cost V 7 bases and J 3 bases; bases outside gene matches: 6. Germline assignment: CDR1 MNHNY and CDR2 SVGAGI (reference sequence). The CDR3 loop reads CASTFRTGDYGYTF. For the CDR3, the DNA is TGTGCCAGCACCTTCCGGACAGGGGACTATGGCTACACCTTC.